This paragraph reports one T cell receptor beta chain. Its antigen is currently unknown. This record comes from a study of blood T cells in healthy people across ages. The wider study: Template-switching capture recovered about one barcoded beta molecule per two T cells. Overall study results and limits: Unknown CMV status may confound age-related changes in expanded clones.

V lost 3 bases to trimming and J lost 6 bases, with 15 bases between them. The CDR3 extends over 15 amino acids. Germline-derived CDR1 and CDR2 are LGHNA and YSLEER. Primers used in a second PCR of about 6 to 11 cycles were a sample-barcoded 5' primer and a J-beta primer mix. TCRdb reprocessed the 5' RACE reads via MiXCR and lists one record per CDR3 protein. The sample has about 570,000 distinct CDR3 sequences; approximately 25% are singletons. Staff drew approximately 9.7 milliliters of peripheral blood from each donor. Sequencing was performed on blood. The sequence was obtained from a woman aged 70 to 79 in good health. This sequence joins TRBV4-3 and TRBJ2-1; no clear D gene. The CDR3 here is CASSQVHPKSNEQFF. CDR3 DNA sequence: TGCGCCAGCAGCCAGGTCCATCCTAAAAGCAATGAGCAGTTCTTC.